These 17 T cell receptor beta chains share one sample of origin, sequenced in a study of Ad26.COV2.S vaccination and SARS-CoV-2 variants. Clones were read by immunoSEQ multiplex PCR, and TCRdb kept only the in-frame ones, dropping some. The sample shows about 400,000 clones, around 89% of them seen only once. The sample's treatment: around 19 received Ad26.COV2.S at low or high dose, single or two shots; 5 received placebo; per-sample allocation not given. Sampling was done on day 63 after the first vaccine or placebo injection. The sequencing used peripheral blood, collected in a trial of Ad26.COV2.S vaccine versus placebo. The receptors were gathered from a person aged 18-60 years who received the Ad26.COV2.S COVID-19 vaccine or a placebo.

J is TRBJ2-1 and V is TRBV19; 13 bases are shared with TRBD2. V gave up 7 bases and J gave up 4 bases; unmatched junction bases: 4. In germline, CDR1 is LNHDA, CDR2 SQIVND (reference sequence). This CDR3 has 15 amino acids. The chain's CDR3 is CASNPLAGGYNEQFF. The CDR3 DNA follows: TGTGCCAGTAATCCACTAGCGGGAGGGTACAATGAGCAGTTCTTC. The full variable domain, with the rest looked up from reference TRBV19 and TRBJ2-1, is DGGITQSPKYLFRKEGQNVTLSCEQNLNHDAMYWYRQDPGQGLRLIYYSQIVNDFQKGDIAEGYSVSREKKESFPLTVTSAQKNPTAFYLCASNPLAGGYNEQFFGPGTRLTVL.

V gene TRBV6-5 combines with J gene TRBJ2-3; TRBD1 matches 7 bases. Germline V gives CDR1 MNHEY, CDR2 SVGAGI. The length of the CDR3 is 15 residues. Trimming took 5 bases from V and 5 from J; bases not matched to a gene: 10. The CDR3 sequence: CASSQQQGTIDTQYF. The DNA of the CDR3 is TGTGCCAGCAGTCAACAACAGGGGACGATAGATACGCAGTATTTT.

CDR3 coding DNA: TGTGCCAGCAGCTTGGTTTACGGGAGGAACGAGCAGTACTTC. It yields the protein CASSLVYGRNEQYF. J is TRBJ2-7 and V is TRBV5-6; 7 nucleotides match TRBD2. V shed 0 bases and J 5 bases; nucleotides not matched to a gene: 5. The CDR3 has 14 amino acids. CDR1 is SGHDT and CDR2 is YYEEEE in the germline V gene.

Only one count was recorded for this clone. The chain couples TRBV29-1 to TRBJ2-7, with D possibly being TRBD1 or TRBD2 (5 bases each). The ends were cut back, 3 bases at V and 7 bases at J, with 16 bases in the middle. Germline CDR1 reads SQVTM; CDR2 reads ANQGSEA. The CDR3 totals 13 residues. This chain's CDR3 is CSVDLPGWGEQYF. CDR3 nucleotide sequence: TGCAGCGTTGATCTCCCAGGATGGGGGGAGCAGTACTTC.

The chain carries TRBV5-8 and TRBJ1-6, with D hard to call. The CDR3 is 12 residues long. Germline V gene sequence: CDR1 SGHTS, CDR2 YDEGEE. With 0 bases removed from V and 9 bases from J, the gap between germline ends came to 4 bases. CDR3 DNA sequence: TGTGCCAGCAGCTTGGATCCTTCACCCCTCCACTTT. As protein: CASSLDPSPLHF.

This sequence joins TRBV19 and TRBJ1-4; 7 bases are a match to TRBD1. CDR3 size: 14 residues. CDR1 LNHDA and CDR2 SQIVND come from the germline V gene (reference sequence). With 5 bases clipped from V and 5 bases from J, the junction kept 5 bases outside the gene matches. The CDR3 DNA is TGTGCCAGTAGTGACCGGGACAGAAATGAAAAACTGTTTTTT. Protein product: CASSDRDRNEKLFF.

V is TRBV5-1 and J is TRBJ1-1, with D possibly matching TRBD1 (6 bases). Trimming removed 3 bases from V and 4 bases from J, with 13 bases in between. There are 14 residues in the CDR3. CDR1 and CDR2 (germline): SGHRS, YFSETQ. The CDR3 DNA reads TGCGCCAGCAGCTCGGGGGCGCGGAGCACTGAAGCTTTCTTT. This translates into CASSSGARSTEAFF.

The V call is TRBV2, the J call TRBJ2-2; 14 bases align to TRBD2. With V trimmed by 11 bases and J by 6 bases, 29 bases remained unmatched. This CDR3 spans 22 amino acids. The germline gives CDR1 SNHLY, CDR2 FYNNEI. This CDR3 reads CARTPGLAGVKLRWQGPGELFF. In nucleotides, the CDR3 is TGTGCCCGGACTCCGGGACTAGCGGGAGTCAAGTTGAGGTGGCAGGGACCCGGGGAGCTGTTTTTT.

This clone has only one observation. The chain combines TRBV29-1 with TRBJ2-1; 7 bases line up with TRBD2. CDR3 length equals 13 residues. Germline trimming cut 8 bases from V and 7 bases from J; bases unmatched to any gene: 11. The germline V gene encodes CDR1 SQVTM and CDR2 ANQGSEA. Here the CDR3 DNA reads TGCAGCTCCTCGGGCGGGAGTGGAAATGAGCAGTTCTTC. This codes for CSSSGGSGNEQFF.

This chain links TRBV30 with TRBJ1-5; D gene uncertain. V lost 2 bases, J lost 5 bases, and 10 bases lay in between. Germline V CDR1 and CDR2: GTSNPN, SVGIG (reference sequence). The CDR3 covers 13 residues. Written as DNA, the CDR3 is TGTGCCTGGAGTCGGGGAAAGGATCAGCCCCAGCATTTT. Residues: CAWSRGKDQPQHF.

This rearrangement joins TRBV15 to TRBJ1-5, with D unresolved. Germline V gene sequence: CDR1 LNHNV, CDR2 YYDKDF (reference sequence). CDR3 length: 15 amino acids. The V end was cut by 1 base, the J end by 2 bases, with 9 bases between. The CDR3 loop reads CATSRVSGGNQPQHF. CDR3 in DNA: TGTGCCACCAGCAGAGTCTCCGGGGGCAATCAGCCCCAGCATTTT.

J is TRBJ2-3 and V is TRBV4-1, with 9 bases fitting TRBD1. Per germline, CDR1 MGHRA and CDR2 YSYEKL. Trimming removed 4 bases from V and 2 bases from J; junction bases left unmatched: 10. There are 17 residues in the CDR3. CDR3: CASSRTPGQGFTDTQYF. The DNA of the CDR3 is TGCGCCAGCAGCCGGACTCCGGGACAGGGATTCACAGATACGCAGTATTTT.

The chain couples TRBV6-1 to TRBJ2-2; 7 bases are shared with TRBD2. The length of the CDR3 is 14 residues. V lost 2 bases to trimming and J lost 5 bases; unmatched junction nucleotides: 2. Germline assignment: CDR1 MNHNS and CDR2 SASEGT. The DNA of the CDR3 is TGTGCCAGCAGTGAAACGGGAGGTACCGGGGAGCTGTTTTTT. Encoded protein: CASSETGGTGELFF.

This chain joins TRBV2 and TRBJ2-3; 7 bases fit TRBD1. V dropped 6 bases and J dropped 0; count of bases not matched to a gene: 6. The CDR3 loop spans 15 amino acids. CDR1 SNHLY and CDR2 FYNNEI come from the germline V gene. Here the CDR3 reads CASRIRDSSTDTQYF. The CDR3, as DNA: TGTGCCAGCAGGATCCGGGACAGTAGCACAGATACGCAGTATTTT.

The chain recombines TRBV5-8 with TRBJ1-3; no clear D gene. Germline V gene lookup returns CDR1 SGHTS and CDR2 YDEGEE. This CDR3 has 16 residues. Trimming took off 0 bases at V and 3 bases at J, with 13 bases between the two ends. Here the CDR3 DNA reads TGTGCCAGCAGCTTGGCCAAACTCACGATTGGAAACACCATATATTTT. Translated, it gives CASSLAKLTIGNTIYF.

The rearrangement joins TRBV7-6 to TRBJ1-2; no clear D gene. Germline CDR1 and CDR2: SGHVS and FNYEAQ. CDR3 length equals 14 residues. V lost 3 bases and J 2 bases, leaving 10 bases between the germline ends. In nucleotides, the CDR3 is TGTGCCAGCAGCTTCCCCCCACTAAACTATGGCTACACCTTC. Its translation: CASSFPPLNYGYTF. The full variable domain, with the rest looked up from reference TRBV7-6 and TRBJ1-2, is GAGVSQSPRYKVTKRGQDVALRCDPISGHVSLYWYRQALGQGPEFLTYFNYEAQQDKSGLPNDRFSAERPEGSISTLTIQRTEQRDSAMYRCASSFPPLNYGYTFGSGTRLTVV.

J is TRBJ1-2 and V is TRBV12-3 or TRBV12-4; D is ambiguous. V lost 9 bases and J lost 4, with 15 bases in between. The CDR3 is 13 residues long. The CDR3 DNA sequence: TGTGCCAGTACGGAAGGACGGGGCTATGGCTACACCTTC. Its protein is CASTEGRGYGYTF.